These 13 T cell receptor beta chains share one sample of origin, sequenced in a study of blood T cell repertoires in COVID-19 (dated by TCRdb to the early 2020s). Receptors were amplified or captured by the immunoSEQ multiplex PCR assay. TCRdb re-hosts the immuneACCESS table, in-frame sequences only. Its copies lack some clones; in the studies checked, an unresolved V gene accounts for under half of them, and the cause for the rest is not known. This sample is represented by some 150,000 clones; 85% to 90% of them were singletons. The ten largest clones represent 3% to 3.5% of the sample. Sequencing used peripheral blood. These receptors all come from a woman aged 55 to 70 with active COVID-19.

This chain joins TRBV28 and TRBJ2-7; TRBD2 aligns across 14 bases. Trimming at V came to 6 bases and at J to 3 bases, leaving 1 base not matched to a gene. The CDR3 loop spans 14 amino acids. The germline V gene encodes CDR1 MDHEN and CDR2 SYDVKM. This chain's CDR3 is CASRTSGRGYEQYF. CDR3 DNA sequence: TGTGCCAGCAGGACTAGCGGGAGGGGCTACGAGCAGTACTTC.

The chain uses TRBV11-2 and TRBJ2-1, with 8 bases aligning to TRBD2. CDR3 length: 15 amino acids. Germline CDR1 reads SGHAT; CDR2 reads FQNNGV. The trim removed 6 bases at V and 6 bases at J, leaving 10 bases unmatched. DNA of the CDR3: TGTGCCAGCAGTCTTCTAGCGGGTACAACCAATGAGCAGTTCTTC. This gives the protein CASSLLAGTTNEQFF.

The chain employs TRBV19 and TRBJ2-1; 8 bases fit TRBD1. The CDR3 has 14 residues. Looked up from germline, CDR1 is LNHDA and CDR2 is SQIVND (reference sequence). J gave up 10 bases and V 1 base, and 6 bases lay outside the gene matches. CDR3 protein: CASSIGGRGREQFF. CDR3 in DNA: TGTGCCAGTAGTATAGGCGGCAGGGGGCGGGAGCAGTTCTTC.

V and J are TRBV27 and TRBJ1-5; D gene uncertain. Germline lookup yields CDR1 MNHEY and CDR2 SMNVEV (reference sequence). The CDR3 covers 14 residues. V lost 6 bases and J lost 2, with 11 bases in between. CDR3 protein: CASRQHSGNQPQHF. The CDR3 DNA is TGTGCCAGCAGACAGCACAGTGGCAATCAGCCCCAGCATTTT.

V usage is TRBV11-3 and J usage is TRBJ2-2; the D is unclear. With 5 bases removed from V and 6 bases from J, the gap between germline ends came to 7 bases. CDR1 is SGHNT and CDR2 is YENEEA in the germline V gene. The CDR3 contains 12 residues. The CDR3, as DNA: TGTGCCAGCAGCCCTAGGCCCGGGGAGCTGTTTTTT. It translates to CASSPRPGELFF. The variable domain in full, with the rest retrieved from reference TRBV11-3 and TRBJ2-2, is EAGVVQSPRYKIIEKKQPVAFWCNPISGHNTLYWYLQNLGQGPELLIRYENEEAVDDSQLPKDRFSAERLKGVDSTLKIQPAELGDSAVYLCASSPRPGELFFGEGSRLTVL.

The chain links TRBV24-1 to TRBJ2-7; 9 bases map to TRBD1. V lost 5 bases, J lost 2 bases, and 6 bases stayed unmatched. This CDR3 is built from 15 residues. The germline V gene has CDR1 KGHDR and CDR2 SFDVKD. CDR3 bases: TGTGCCACCAGTGTGGGGACAGGGATCCCCTACGAGCAGTACTTC. This sequence encodes CATSVGTGIPYEQYF.

This clone was found once. This chain joins TRBV18 and TRBJ1-3; D may be TRBD1 (5 bases). This CDR3 comprises 16 residues. The germline CDR1 and CDR2 sequences are KGHSH and LQKENI. The V end lost 3 bases, the J end lost 7 bases, and 19 bases lay between the germline ends. CDR3 residues: CASSPQMETAGNTIYF. CDR3 sequence (DNA): TGTGCCAGCTCACCCCAAATGGAGACAGCGGGGAACACCATATATTTT.

The genes are TRBV27 and TRBJ2-1; the match to TRBD2 covers 7 bases. This CDR3 comprises 14 residues. Germline trimming cut 4 bases from V and 9 bases from J; bases unmatched to any gene: 9. Looked up from germline, CDR1 is MNHEY and CDR2 is SMNVEV (reference sequence). The DNA for the CDR3 is TGTGCCAGCAGTTGGGGTCCGGGGGGAACTGAGCAGTTCTTC. Its protein product is CASSWGPGGTEQFF.

The genes are TRBV5-1 and TRBJ2-3; the match to TRBD2 covers 8 bases. The CDR3 covers 21 residues. V lost 0 bases and J lost 2; bases outside the gene matches: 20. CDR1 is SGHRS and CDR2 is YFSETQ in the germline V gene. The CDR3 sequence is CASSLEPGGAFFVRSTDTQYF. The CDR3 DNA is TGCGCCAGCAGCTTGGAGCCGGGAGGGGCCTTCTTCGTGCGGTCCACAGATACGCAGTATTTT.

This rearrangement joins TRBV27 to TRBJ2-1, with TRBD1 identical over 8 bases. Germline V CDR1 and CDR2: MNHEY, SMNVEV (reference sequence). This CDR3 spans 15 amino acids. Losses at the gene ends were 2 bases for V and 9 bases for J; bases not matched to a gene: 9. CDR3 region: CASSLENTGGTEQFF. The DNA for the CDR3 is TGTGCCAGCAGTTTAGAAAACACAGGGGGGACTGAGCAGTTCTTC.

This clone came up a few times. This chain connects TRBV10-3 to TRBJ1-5, with 7 positions matching TRBD1. Germline CDR1 reads ENHRY; CDR2 reads SYGVKD. The CDR3 consists of 14 residues. V was clipped by 6 bases and J by 4 bases; unmatched bases: 6. DNA for the CDR3: TGTGCCATCAGCGAAGGGGGCGAGAATCAGCCCCAGCATTTT. It yields the protein CAISEGGENQPQHF.

V is TRBV2 and J is TRBJ2-5; TRBD1 matches 8 bases. V trimming: 5 bases; J trimming: 5 bases; junction bases outside the gene matches: 13. The CDR3 length is 16 residues. CDR1 and CDR2 from the germline V gene are SNHLY and FYNNEI. In DNA, the CDR3 is TGTGCCAGCAGTCCCCCCTCGACAGGGGCGGGGGAGACCCAGTACTTC. Amino acid sequence: CASSPPSTGAGETQYF.

The rearrangement uses TRBV4-1 and TRBJ2-3; D is unclear. Trimming removed 1 base from V and 2 bases from J, with 10 bases in between. The CDR3 totals 15 residues. The V gene's germline CDR1 is MGHRA and CDR2 YSYEKL. The CDR3: CASSQGGPFTDTQYF. The CDR3 DNA reads TGCGCCAGCAGCCAAGGCGGCCCGTTCACAGATACGCAGTATTTT.